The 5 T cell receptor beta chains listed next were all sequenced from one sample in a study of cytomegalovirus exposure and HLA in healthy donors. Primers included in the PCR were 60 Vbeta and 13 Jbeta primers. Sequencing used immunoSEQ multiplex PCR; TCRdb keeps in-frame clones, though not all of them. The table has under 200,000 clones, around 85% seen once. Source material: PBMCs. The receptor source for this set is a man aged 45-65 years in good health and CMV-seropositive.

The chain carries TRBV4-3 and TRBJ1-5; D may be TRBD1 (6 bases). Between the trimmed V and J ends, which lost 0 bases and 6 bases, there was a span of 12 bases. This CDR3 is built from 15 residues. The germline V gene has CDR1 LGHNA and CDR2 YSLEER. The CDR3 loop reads CASSQDGTPGQPQHF. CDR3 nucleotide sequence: TGCGCCAGCAGCCAAGATGGGACACCCGGTCAGCCCCAGCATTTT.

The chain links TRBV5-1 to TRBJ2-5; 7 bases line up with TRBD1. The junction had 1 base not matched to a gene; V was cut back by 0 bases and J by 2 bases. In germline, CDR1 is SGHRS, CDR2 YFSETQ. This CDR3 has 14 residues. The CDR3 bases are TGCGCCAGCAGCTTGGGGGACAGTCAAGAGACCCAGTACTTC. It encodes CASSLGDSQETQYF.

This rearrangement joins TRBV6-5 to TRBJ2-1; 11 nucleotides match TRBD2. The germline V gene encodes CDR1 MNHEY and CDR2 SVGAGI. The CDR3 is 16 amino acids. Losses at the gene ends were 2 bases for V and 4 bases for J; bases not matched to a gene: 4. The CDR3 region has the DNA TGTGCCAGCAGTTACGGGGTAGCGGGAGGGTACAATGAGCAGTTCTTC. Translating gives CASSYGVAGGYNEQFF.

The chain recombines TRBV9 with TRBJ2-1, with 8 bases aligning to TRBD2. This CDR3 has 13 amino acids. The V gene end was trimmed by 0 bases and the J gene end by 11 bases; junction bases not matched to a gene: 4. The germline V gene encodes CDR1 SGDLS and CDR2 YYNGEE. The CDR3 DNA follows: TGTGCCAGCAGCGTAGGTACTAGCGGTAAGCAGTTCTTC. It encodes CASSVGTSGKQFF.

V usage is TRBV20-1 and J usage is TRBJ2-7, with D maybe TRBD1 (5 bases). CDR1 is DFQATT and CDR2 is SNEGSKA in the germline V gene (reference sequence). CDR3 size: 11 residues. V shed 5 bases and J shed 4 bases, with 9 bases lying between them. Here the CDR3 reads CSAQDNYEQYF. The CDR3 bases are TGCAGTGCTCAGGACAATTACGAGCAGTACTTC.